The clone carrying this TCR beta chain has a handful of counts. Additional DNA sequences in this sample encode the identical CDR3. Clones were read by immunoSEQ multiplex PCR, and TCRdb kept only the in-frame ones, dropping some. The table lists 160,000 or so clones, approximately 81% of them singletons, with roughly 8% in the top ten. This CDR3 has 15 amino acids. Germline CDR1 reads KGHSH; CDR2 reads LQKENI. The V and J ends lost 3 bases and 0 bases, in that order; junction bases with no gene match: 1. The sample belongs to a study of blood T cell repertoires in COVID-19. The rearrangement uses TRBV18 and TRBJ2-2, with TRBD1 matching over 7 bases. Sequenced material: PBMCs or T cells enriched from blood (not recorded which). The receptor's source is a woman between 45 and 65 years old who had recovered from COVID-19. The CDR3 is CASSPGQSNTGELFF. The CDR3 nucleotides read TGTGCCAGCTCACCGGGACAGTCGAACACCGGGGAGCTGTTTTTT.